This T cell receptor beta chain was documented in a study of blood T cell repertoires in COVID-19 (dated by TCRdb to the early 2020s). Concerning the study at large: Collaborator samples came from the United States, Italy and Spain and covered acute and convalescent phases of COVID-19. Subjects who had been exposed to COVID-19, were actively infected with it, or had recovered from it provided the deeply sampled blood TCRbeta repertoires that made up the dataset. Where available, HLA class I and class II types were taken from metadata supplied by the sample provider and were not determined by assay-based typing. The repertoires were made available in a free public database intended to serve as a resource for research on the immune response to SARS-CoV-2. The prospective study material was composed of cDNA or gDNA derived from T cells, B-cell-depleted T cells, or PBMCs. The sample metadata nearly always contained a de-identified subject ID, COVID-19 status, age in years and sex. The samples were drawn from two sources: the first 160 participants of the ongoing ImmuneRACE study, and 1,000 to 1,500 subjects contributed by 6 global collaborators. Summary of the overall study and its limitations: The quantity of clinical and demographic metadata differed by source and by participant and was supplied without curation.

TCRbeta CDR3 regions were amplified from genomic DNA using the immunoSEQ Assay, a bias-controlled multiplex PCR. Turning to the authors' computational methods: The number of nucleated cells in each sample was estimated from the amplification of reference gene primers within the assay. To quantify the absolute abundance of each unique TCRbeta CDR3 rearrangement, sequence reads were collapsed and filtered. For each sample, productive Simpson clonality was calculated as the square root of Simpson's diversity index across productive rearrangements. TCRdb mirrors the immuneACCESS table, restricted to in-frame sequences. Some clones are absent from its copies; in checked studies, under half trace to an unresolved V gene, and the reason for the others is unknown. V, J and clone size are those of that table, while D and trimming were read from the DNA. The sample table shows some 150,000 clones, and 70% to 90% are seen once. Together, the top ten hold about 1.2% of the sample.

The CDR3 goes from the cysteine to the phenylalanine over 13 residues. Here the CDR3 DNA is all that survives: 39 bases in frame from base 1. The germline V gene supplies CDR1 SGDLS and CDR2 YYNGEE. V and J are truncated by 3 bases and 8 bases respectively, leaving an intervening sequence of 14 bases. Samples from volunteer blood donors who had recovered from COVID-19 were contributed by a second Seattle source. The collaborating institutions used their own protocols to collect whole blood in K2EDTA tubes. For TCRbeta analysis, collaborators shipped samples as frozen whole blood, isolated PBMCs, or DNA extracted from either of those sample types. Remarks on this clone: Its antigen has not been determined. No base qualities exist here, and no much larger clone lies one base off it.

The specimen sequenced was peripheral blood. The origin of this receptor is a man aged 60 to 75 who had recovered from COVID-19. The sequence joins TRBV9 to TRBJ1-2; the D gene is possibly TRBD1, with 5 bases matching. The CDR3 amino acid sequence is: CASSADSFHGYTF. The bases read TGTGCCAGCAGCGCCGACAGCTTCCACGGCTACACCTTC.